This T cell receptor (beta chain) was sequenced during a study of T cells in Graves' hyperthyroidism and ophthalmopathy. Looking at the study overall: Peripheral blood was obtained at initial diagnosis, preceding any treatment. Overall study findings and caveats: Stable hyperthyroidism and ophthalmopathy were separated using 13 V-J signatures. Blood shared most expanded thyroid clonotypes above 0.001.

This clonotype showed up many times. The antigen is unknown. Uncontrolled infection, other autoimmune disease, pregnancy and lactation each barred patients from inclusion. TCR beta CDR3 sequences were amplified from RNA transcripts. The primer set for the first-round RT-PCR of the TCR CDR3 was HTBI. TCRdb called the multiplex PCR reads again in MiXCR, with one record for every CDR3 protein. Of about 600,000 distinct CDR3 sequences in the sample, more than 12% were seen once. The receptor's source is a woman aged 45 to 65 with Graves' ophthalmopathy. The sample consisted of blood.

The CDR3 loop reads CASSFTGRSGYGYTF. CDR3 nucleotide sequence: TGTGCCAGCAGTTTCACCGGGAGAAGTGGGTATGGCTACACCTTC. J is TRBJ1-2 and V is TRBV28; D remains unclear. The length of the CDR3 is 15 residues. The germline gives CDR1 MDHEN, CDR2 SYDVKM. Between the trimmed V and J ends, which lost 3 bases and 5 bases, there was a span of 16 bases.